These T cell receptor beta chains were read from a single sample in a study of blood T cell repertoires in COVID-19. The table came from immunoSEQ multiplex PCR; TCRdb's copy has only in-frame clones and leaves some out. Among around 80,000 clones listed, around 89% were seen once. The sequenced sample was peripheral blood. These receptors were taken from a human donor in a cohort sampled during active COVID-19. Each CDR3 is given without its conserved first and last residue.

TRBJ2-7	TRBV6-5	ASNHGQGPYEQY
TRBJ2-3	TRBV6-6	ASSHHRLAGGPILPDTQY
TRBJ1-1	TRBV2	ASSEMRNTEAF
TRBJ1-6	TRBV4-1	ASSQGATRNSPLH
TRBJ2-7	TRBV3-1/TRBV3-2	ASSQDRQGGSYEQY
TRBJ1-2	TRBV30	AWSVDGGSYGYT
TRBJ1-1	TRBV5-4	ASRVGQLNTEAF
TRBJ1-2	TRBV7-9	ASSPRTDGYT
TRBJ2-3	TRBV24-1	ATSDLSRSDTQY
TRBJ1-5	TRBV7-2	ASSPAGGGQPQH